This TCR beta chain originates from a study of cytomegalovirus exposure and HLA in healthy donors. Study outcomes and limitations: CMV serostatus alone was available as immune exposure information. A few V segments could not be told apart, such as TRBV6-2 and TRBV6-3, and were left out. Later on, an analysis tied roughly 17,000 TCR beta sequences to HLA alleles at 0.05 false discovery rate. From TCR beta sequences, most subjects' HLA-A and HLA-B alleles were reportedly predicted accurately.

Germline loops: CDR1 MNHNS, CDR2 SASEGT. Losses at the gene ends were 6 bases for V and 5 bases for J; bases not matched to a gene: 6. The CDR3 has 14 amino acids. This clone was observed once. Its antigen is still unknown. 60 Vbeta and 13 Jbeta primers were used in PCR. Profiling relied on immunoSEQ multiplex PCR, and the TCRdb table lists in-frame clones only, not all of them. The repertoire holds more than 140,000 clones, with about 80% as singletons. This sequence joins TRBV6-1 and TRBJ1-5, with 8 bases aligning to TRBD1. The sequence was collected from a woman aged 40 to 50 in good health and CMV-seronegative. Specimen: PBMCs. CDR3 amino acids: CASSVQGGYQPQHF. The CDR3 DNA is TGTGCCAGCAGCGTACAGGGGGGTTATCAGCCCCAGCATTTT.